This TCR beta chain originates from a study of blood T cell repertoires in COVID-19. Whole-study context: The cDNA or gDNA used as material had been derived from T cells, B-cell-depleted T cells, or PBMCs.

Repertoires were generated with immunoSEQ multiplex PCR, while TCRdb's copy carries only in-frame clones and drops some. The table shows about 62,000 clones, with 70% to 90% occurring only once. The material sequenced was peripheral blood. This receptor was obtained from a man in his sixties or seventies with acute or convalescent COVID-19.

The CDR3 DNA reads as TGCGCCAGCAGCTTACGGACGGGAGATAATTCACCCCTCCACTTT. It is translated as CASSLRTGDNSPLHF. The V and J genes are TRBV5-1 and TRBJ1-6; D remains unclear. Trimming shortened V by 2 bases and J by 5 bases, and 11 bases separated the two germline ends. The CDR3 spans 15 residues. Germline V gives CDR1 SGHRS, CDR2 YFSETQ.